This T cell receptor beta chain was documented in a study of Graves' ophthalmopathy and Graves' hyperthyroidism. Amplified TCR beta CDR3 regions were obtained using RNA transcripts as template. Second-round multiplex PCR came after first-round RT-PCR with HTBI primers. TCRdb analysed the multiplex PCR reads with MiXCR anew, one entry per CDR3 protein. The table includes around 1,000,000 distinct CDR3 sequences, about 35% detected once. The length of the CDR3 is 16 residues. V lost 0 bases and J lost 5, with 16 bases in between. Germline V gives CDR1 MNHNS, CDR2 SASEGT. The V call is TRBV6-1, the J call TRBJ1-2, with a weak D call TRBD1 (5 bases). Sequencing was done on a sample of peripheral blood or thyroid tissue (not recorded which). The sequence was obtained from an adult man with Graves' hyperthyroidism. The DNA for the CDR3 is TGTGCCAGCAGTGAAGCGGTATCGGGGGGGATTTATGGCTACACCTTC. It encodes CASSEAVSGGIYGYTF.